This T cell receptor beta chain was captured in a study of shared clonotypes between healthy human individuals. Sequencing was at deep level. Libraries were prepared by immunoSEQ multiplex PCR; TCRdb keeps only in-frame clonotypes and omits some of them. The data show about 2 million clones, 90% to 95% seen once. Sequencing was done on a sample of naive CD4+ T cells sorted from blood. Subset of the sample: CD45RA+ positively selected. This sequence was found in a man aged 18 to 29 in good health.

The DNA for the CDR3 is TGTGCCAGCAGCACACAGGAGCGCACTGAAGCTTTCTTT. It encodes CASSTQERTEAFF. J is TRBJ1-1 and V is TRBV7-3, with D perhaps TRBD1 (5 bases). Germline CDR1 SGHTA, CDR2 FQGTGA. There are 13 residues in the CDR3. The V and J ends lost 5 bases and 4 bases respectively, with 11 bases between them.